This TCR beta chain derives from a study of CXCR4 blockade with PD-1 therapy in pancreatic cancer. Clones were read by immunoSEQ multiplex PCR, and TCRdb kept only the in-frame ones, dropping some. The table lists more than 400 clones, 37% of them singletons. The CDR3 sequence is 17 residues long. In germline, CDR1 is SGDLS, CDR2 YYNGEE. V was clipped by 2 bases and J by 0 bases; unmatched bases: 7. The sample comprised tumor tissue. This chain uses TRBV9 with TRBJ2-1; 8 bases align to TRBD2. This sequence originates from a human donor with pancreatic ductal adenocarcinoma. Here the CDR3 DNA reads TGTGCCAGCAGCGTTTTAGCGGGGCCTACCTCCTACAATGAGCAGTTCTTC. Residues: CASSVLAGPTSYNEQFF.